This T cell receptor (beta chain) was sequenced for a study of T cell repertoires in cytomegalovirus infection. Study background: Public TCR beta signatures marked donors with CMV infection and the matching HLA.

One entry per CDR3 protein, called by TCRdb with MiXCR from the reads. In the table there are some 350,000 distinct CDR3 sequences, roughly 34% of which are singletons. The table lists this clonotype with a few counts. Its antigen is undetermined. Notes on the study in general: Based on cumulative public TCR beta family frequency, carriers of CMV plus the relevant HLA were identified.

The CDR3 has 16 residues. With 6 bases clipped from V and 0 bases from J, the junction kept 9 bases outside the gene matches. This receptor was obtained from a human donor in good health (CMV status not recorded). Some clones in this sample may be carry-over from other donors' samples. The J gene is TRBJ2-5, the V gene TRBV12-3 or TRBV12-4, with 8 bases that match TRBD2. Specimen: cultured PBMCs, collected from culture after CMV antigen stimulation. DNA for the CDR3: TGTGCCAGCAGCCACCGGGGGGGCTTGTACCAAGAGACCCAGTACTTC. Translated, it gives CASSHRGGLYQETQYF.